One and the same sample provided the 5 T cell receptor beta chains below, sequenced in a study of cytomegalovirus exposure and HLA in healthy donors. The data were produced by immunoSEQ multiplex PCR, yet TCRdb's version contains in-frame clones alone and is incomplete. The data contain 260,000 or so clones, 90% of them singletons. The sample was PBMCs. Every receptor here comes from a woman in her 30s in good health and CMV-seronegative.

The V call is TRBV9, the J call TRBJ2-1; TRBD1 aligns across 7 bases. Germline V gene data show CDR1 as SGDLS and CDR2 as YYNGEE. This CDR3 is 15 amino acids long. After removal of 3 bases from V and 0 bases from J, the junction contained 3 bases not matched to a gene. The CDR3 coding sequence is TGTGCCAGCAGCGACGGGACAGTCTCCTACAATGAGCAGTTCTTC. Amino acids: CASSDGTVSYNEQFF.

The chain carries TRBV6-5 and TRBJ1-5; D might be TRBD1 (6 bases). CDR1 is MNHEY and CDR2 is SVGAGI in the germline V gene. The CDR3 spans 13 residues. Trimming stripped 7 bases from V and 6 bases from J, with 13 bases between. CDR3 sequence reads: CASKGGVGQPQHF. CDR3 bases: TGTGCCAGCAAGGGGGGTGTGGGTCAGCCCCAGCATTTT.

This sequence joins TRBV19 and TRBJ2-1; D uncertain. Trimming cost V 2 bases and J 5 bases, with 4 bases left between them. The CDR3 sequence is 12 residues long. Per the germline V gene, CDR1 is LNHDA and CDR2 is SQIVND (reference sequence). This CDR3 reads CASSIRDNEQFF. CDR3 in DNA: TGTGCCAGTAGTATAAGGGACAATGAGCAGTTCTTC.

The rearrangement joins TRBV7-9 to TRBJ2-7; the D call may be TRBD1 or TRBD2 (5 bases each). Deletions cut 3 bases from V and 3 bases from J, with 9 bases between. The CDR3 contains 13 residues. CDR1 and CDR2 from the germline V gene are SEHNR and FQNEAQ (reference sequence). The CDR3 reads CASSLRDDYEQYF. CDR3 DNA: TGTGCCAGCAGCTTGAGGGACGACTACGAGCAGTACTTC.

This chain connects TRBV28 to TRBJ2-3; unclear D gene. Trimming cost V 5 bases and J 4 bases, with 16 bases left between them. The CDR3 covers 15 residues. Germline V gene lookup returns CDR1 MDHEN and CDR2 SYDVKM. The CDR3: CASSPPVVAADTQYF. Written as DNA, the CDR3 is TGTGCCAGCAGTCCCCCCGTAGTCGCCGCAGATACGCAGTATTTT.